One T cell receptor beta chain is described in this entry. The antigen is unknown. In making TCR cDNA, 5'RACE template switching added a universal primer site and UMIs to it. TCRdb analysed the 5' RACE reads with MiXCR anew, one entry per CDR3 protein. Of about 160,000 distinct CDR3 sequences listed, 9.3% are singletons. This sample is drawn from a study of T cells after yellow fever vaccination. Study-wide context: Low-cell-number fractions were prepared with SMART-Seq v4 Ultra Low Input.

This CDR3 is 17 amino acids long. J lost 3 bases, V lost 4 bases, and 6 bases had no gene match. Germline CDR1 MDHEN, CDR2 SYDVKM. Study results and caveats: Clonotypes appearing in both CD4 and CD8 compartments existed, and their share was small. Booster sampling recovered most clones from primary vaccination (roughly 97% CD4, approximately 90% CD8).

The rearrangement joins TRBV28 to TRBJ2-1; 13 bases are a match to TRBD2. The clonotype comes from a man aged 18-30 years who received the YFV17D yellow fever vaccine. The sample here was CD8+ T cells sorted from PBMCs, taken 45 days after the yellow fever booster vaccination. CDR3 in amino acids: CASSSRLAGGFYNEQFF. In DNA, the CDR3 is TGTGCCAGCAGTTCAAGACTAGCGGGGGGTTTCTACAATGAGCAGTTCTTC.